Below, 7 T cell receptor beta chains from the same sample are listed, as sequenced in a study of T cells in Graves' hyperthyroidism and ophthalmopathy. Amplification of TCR beta CDR3 regions was performed using RNA transcripts as template. The HTBI primer set drove a first-round RT-PCR of the TCR CDR3. TCRdb analysed the multiplex PCR reads with MiXCR anew, one entry per CDR3 protein. The sample yields over 350,000 distinct CDR3 sequences, more than 13% seen once. Sequences were obtained from blood. All receptors derive from a man aged 45-60 years with Graves' ophthalmopathy.

In regard to this clonotype: This may come from a read error, since a much larger clone is one base off. The rearrangement uses TRBV12-3 or TRBV12-4 and TRBJ2-3; D not resolved. The CDR3 extends over 12 amino acids. V was trimmed by 8 bases and J by 2 bases, leaving 8 bases between them. The CDR3 region has the DNA TGTGCCAGCCGTCCGCCCACAGATACGCAGTATTTT. Translation: CASRPPTDTQYF.

This clonotype was detected only a few times. This chain connects TRBV29-1 to TRBJ2-7, with D possibly being TRBD2 (5 bases). Deletions cut 0 bases from V and 3 bases from J, with 12 bases between. This CDR3 comprises 14 residues. In germline, CDR1 is SQVTM, CDR2 ANQGSEA. The CDR3 nucleotides are TGCAGCGTTGAAGATCGTGGCAGCGGCTACGAGCAGTACTTC. This gives the protein CSVEDRGSGYEQYF.

The chain links TRBV5-1 to TRBJ2-2; the D is unclear. This CDR3 contains 16 residues. Germline values: CDR1 SGHRS, CDR2 YFSETQ. The V gene lost 0 bases and the J gene lost 6 bases, with 15 bases spanning the gap. CDR3 sequence reads: CASSLVRVRSSGELFF. Here the CDR3 DNA reads TGCGCCAGCAGCTTGGTACGAGTCCGGAGTTCCGGGGAGCTGTTTTTT.

The chain links TRBV6-4 to TRBJ2-7; the D is unclear. Trimming removed 3 bases from V and 1 base from J, with 7 bases in between. Germline V lookup: CDR1 MRHNA, CDR2 SNTAGT. The CDR3 is 13 amino acids. The CDR3 DNA reads TGTGCCAGCAGTGAACCTCCATCCTACGAGCAGTACTTC. Translation gives CASSEPPSYEQYF.

This clonotype has only a few counts. The chain uses TRBV9 and TRBJ2-3; 9 bases agree with TRBD2. The CDR3 is made up of 19 amino acids. V lost 0 bases, J lost 4 bases, and 15 bases stayed unmatched. CDR1 SGDLS and CDR2 YYNGEE come from the germline V gene. CDR3 coding DNA: TGTGCCAGCAGCGTAGGGGACCCCAGCCTAGCGGGATGGTCAGATACGCAGTATTTT. Protein: CASSVGDPSLAGWSDTQYF.

This clonotype was recorded many times. The gene calls are TRBV20-1 and TRBJ2-1; D might be TRBD2 (5 bases). This CDR3 is 16 amino acids long. In germline, CDR1 is DFQATT, CDR2 SNEGSKA (reference sequence). The ends were cut back, 8 bases at V and 7 bases at J, with 27 bases in the middle. For the CDR3, the DNA is TGCAGTTCACGGCGGTCGGCGGGCCCTACGGGGAATGAGCAGTTCTTC. As protein: CSSRRSAGPTGNEQFF.

The table lists this clonotype with many counts. The chain has TRBV5-1 and TRBJ1-2, with unresolved D. Trimming shortened V by 4 bases and J by 3 bases, and 10 bases separated the two germline ends. Per germline, CDR1 SGHRS and CDR2 YFSETQ. The CDR3 sequence is 13 residues long. The CDR3 DNA follows: TGCGCCAGCAGCCCACCTGGAGACTATGGCTACACCTTC. It yields the protein CASSPPGDYGYTF.